This TCR beta chain derives from a study of blood T cell repertoires in COVID-19. Study-wide context: Spain, Italy and the United States supplied samples that represented acute and convalescent COVID-19. In each case, the material was cDNA or gDNA derived from T cells, B-cell-depleted T cells, or PBMCs.

This clone appeared a single time. This CDR3 region has 15 residues. V shed 2 bases, J shed 5 bases, and the junction held 7 bases outside the gene matches. The germline gives CDR1 MGHRA, CDR2 YSYEKL. Authors' data handling: Scientists estimated how many nucleated cells there were by amplifying reference gene primers. Profiling relied on immunoSEQ multiplex PCR, and the TCRdb table lists in-frame clones only, not all of them. V, J and clone size are taken as reported in that table, and D and trimming were inferred from the DNA itself. The sample shows 360,000 or so clones, around 90% of them seen only once.

This clonotype was sampled from a man aged 18 to 29 with active or convalescent COVID-19. The gene calls are TRBV4-1 and TRBJ2-5; 8 nucleotides align to TRBD1. The sample comprised peripheral blood. CDR3 bases: TGCGCCAGCAGCCAACTACAGGGGGGTCCGGAGACCCAGTACTTC. Its translation: CASSQLQGGPETQYF.